The 5 T cell receptor beta chains presented below share a single source sample, sequenced in a study of naive and memory T cell subsets (TCRdb year 2017). Broader findings and caveats from the paper: A few larger clonotypes were found in naive repertoires, especially CD8, and these larger clonotypes were possibly memory cells re-expressing CD45RA.

Receptor amplification or capture employed UMI-ligation and nested PCR. Sequencing instrument: Illumina MiSeq. To cover both TRBC1 and TRBC2, the beta constant-region primer consisted of an equimolar mix of two oligonucleotides. Four rounds of PCR, combining the SP2 primer with nested alpha and beta constant-region primers, were used to amplify the ligated cDNA. The raw public reads went through TCRdb reprocessing: fastp at Q25, MiXCR clone calling, in-frame beta chains kept. Under each unique CDR3 protein, matching rows form one entry showing the most common genes and DNA. The sample has 150,000 or so distinct CDR3 sequences on record, approximately 22% of them singletons. The biggest ten clones account for approximately 0.1% of the sample. What these receptors recognize is not known. Sequenced: naive CD4+ T cells from blood. This specimen's cell subset or site label, per the study, means: naive T cells, CD45RA high CD27+. The receptor set was obtained from a human donor in good health.

The genes are TRBV7-2 and TRBJ2-7; 14 nucleotides line up with TRBD2. The CDR3 length is 14 residues. The V segment lost 3 bases and the J segment 7 bases; nucleotides outside the gene matches: 2. CDR1 is SGHTA, CDR2 FQGNSA, per germline. The CDR3 nucleotides are TGTGCCAGCAGCTTGGGACTAGCGGGAGCAGAGCAGTACTTC. It yields the protein CASSLGLAGAEQYF.

This clonotype was observed a handful of times. The V call is TRBV5-1, the J call TRBJ2-1, with D hard to call. Germline V gene sequence: CDR1 SGHRS, CDR2 YFSETQ. This CDR3 is 13 amino acids long. V was trimmed by 4 bases and J by 7 bases, leaving 12 bases between them. The CDR3 region has the DNA TGCGCCAGCAGCGCGGTTACTCGGAATGAGCAGTTCTTC. The encoded protein is CASSAVTRNEQFF.

The J gene is TRBJ2-3, the V gene TRBV18; 9 bases are a match to TRBD2. J was trimmed by 5 bases and V by 3 bases; bases with no gene match: 12. CDR1 and CDR2 (germline): KGHSH, LQKENI. The CDR3 covers 17 residues. The CDR3 spells CASSPQSRGRAGDTQYF. The CDR3 DNA sequence: TGTGCCAGCTCACCGCAATCGCGCGGGAGGGCCGGAGATACGCAGTATTTT.

This sequence joins TRBV28 and TRBJ1-4; D is ambiguous. CDR1 is MDHEN, CDR2 SYDVKM, per germline. The CDR3 runs to 14 residues. Between the trimmed V and J ends, which lost 5 bases and 5 bases, there was a span of 12 bases. The CDR3 region is CASSQATQNEKLFF. The CDR3, as DNA: TGTGCCAGCAGTCAGGCTACCCAAAATGAAAAACTGTTTTTT.

This clonotype appeared many times. This rearrangement joins TRBV20-1 to TRBJ2-3, with TRBD1 matching 8 bases. V shed 5 bases and J 1 base; nucleotides not matched to a gene: 8. Germline V lookup: CDR1 DFQATT, CDR2 SNEGSKA (reference sequence). This CDR3 has 15 amino acids. The CDR3 DNA reads as TGCAGTGCTGCCGACGACAGGGGACGCACAGATACGCAGTATTTT. Translated, it gives CSAADDRGRTDTQYF.